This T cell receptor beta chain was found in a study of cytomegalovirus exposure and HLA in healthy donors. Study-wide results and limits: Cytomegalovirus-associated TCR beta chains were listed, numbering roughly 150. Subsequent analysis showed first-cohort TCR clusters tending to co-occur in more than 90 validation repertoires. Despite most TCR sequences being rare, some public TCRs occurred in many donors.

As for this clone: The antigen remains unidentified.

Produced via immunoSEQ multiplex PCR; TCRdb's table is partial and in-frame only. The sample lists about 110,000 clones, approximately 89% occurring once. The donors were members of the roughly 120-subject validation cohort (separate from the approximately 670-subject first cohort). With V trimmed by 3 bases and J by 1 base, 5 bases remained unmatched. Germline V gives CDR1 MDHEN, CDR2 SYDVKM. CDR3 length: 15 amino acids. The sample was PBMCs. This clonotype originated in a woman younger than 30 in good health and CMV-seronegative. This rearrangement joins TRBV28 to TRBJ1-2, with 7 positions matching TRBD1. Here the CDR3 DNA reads TGTGCCAGCAGTTTGAGGGCAGGGGGTAACTATGGCTACACCTTC. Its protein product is CASSLRAGGNYGYTF.